This is a list of T cell receptor beta chains from one sample in a study of OX40 agonist ivuxolimab in advanced cancers. Profiled with immunoSEQ multiplex PCR; TCRdb holds only in-frame clones, not every one. The table has roughly 71,000 clones, about 77% seen once. The sequencing used CD4+ or CD8+ T cells sorted from blood, collected in a trial of the OX40 agonist ivuxolimab. These receptors originate from an adult with an advanced solid tumor such as melanoma, head and neck, liver or kidney cancer. CDR3s include the opening cysteine and the closing phenylalanine or tryptophan. D genes are given only for firm matches. Expanded clones are given a class, and other clones once, few, many or no size at all.

v_call	d_call	j_call	clone_size	cdr3_aa	cdr3_nt
TRBV6-6	TRBD2	TRBJ2-5	NA	CASSFSSGGAGETQYF	TGTGCCAGCAGTTTTAGTAGCGGGGGGGCCGGGGAGACCCAGTACTTC
TRBV7-9	NA	TRBJ1-3	NA	CASSLAVGNTIYF	TGTGCCAGCAGCTTAGCTGTGGGGAACACCATATATTTT
TRBV18	NA	TRBJ1-1	NA	CASFPQGGTEAFF	TGTGCCAGCTTTCCCCAGGGTGGCACTGAAGCTTTCTTT
TRBV6-1	NA	TRBJ1-1	NA	CASVRAGNTEAFF	TGTGCCAGCGTCAGGGCTGGGAACACTGAAGCTTTCTTT
TRBV28	NA	TRBJ2-5	NA	CAVGGGAMETQYF	TGTGCCGTAGGAGGGGGGGCTATGGAGACCCAGTACTTC
TRBV4-2	TRBD1	TRBJ2-7	NA	CASGRGPDYEQYF	TGTGCCAGCGGCAGGGGGCCCGACTACGAGCAGTACTTC
TRBV7-9	TRBD1	TRBJ1-1	NA	CASTGQGANTEAFF	TGTGCCAGCACCGGACAGGGGGCGAACACTGAAGCTTTCTTT
TRBV19	NA	TRBJ1-5	few	CASRETFGQPQHF	TGTGCCAGTCGGGAGACATTCGGTCAGCCCCAGCATTTT
TRBV6-5	NA	TRBJ2-7	NA	CASSYQVLGVNEQYF	TGTGCCAGCAGTTACCAGGTCTTGGGAGTCAACGAGCAGTACTTC
TRBV2	TRBD2	TRBJ2-1	NA	CASSPWATSGGAHEQFF	TGTGCCAGCAGTCCCTGGGCCACTAGCGGGGGGGCCCATGAGCAGTTCTTC
TRBV10-3	NA	TRBJ2-3	NA	CAISEGQGTDTQYF	TGTGCCATCAGTGAGGGGCAAGGCACAGATACGCAGTATTTT
TRBV18	TRBD2	TRBJ2-7	once	CASSQLAGSSYEQYF	TGTGCCAGCTCACAACTAGCGGGATCCTCCTACGAGCAGTACTTC
TRBV2	TRBD2	TRBJ2-7	NA	CASSRERESYEQYF	TGTGCCAGCAGCCGCGAGCGGGAGAGTTACGAGCAGTACTTC
TRBV14	NA	TRBJ2-3	NA	CASSRTGADTQYF	TGTGCCAGCAGCCGTACTGGTGCAGATACGCAGTATTTT
TRBV5-1	NA	TRBJ2-7	NA	CASSFISQSEQYF	TGCGCCAGCAGCTTCATCTCGCAGAGCGAGCAGTACTTC
TRBV7-9	TRBD2	TRBJ2-7	NA	CASSSPGLNSGRYEQYF	TGTGCCAGCAGCTCCCCCGGTCTTAATAGCGGGAGATACGAGCAGTACTTC
TRBV19	NA	TRBJ1-1	NA	CAAEGTEAFF	TGTGCGGCGGAGGGCACTGAAGCTTTCTTT
TRBV28	TRBD1	TRBJ2-3	once	CASGRGQGYTDTQYF	TGTGCCAGCGGACGGGGACAGGGATACACAGATACGCAGTATTTT
TRBV10-3	NA	TRBJ2-7	NA	CATNQGTDEQYF	TGTGCCACCAACCAGGGCACCGACGAGCAGTACTTC
TRBV13	TRBD1	TRBJ1-1	NA	CASRRTGRTEAFF	TGTGCCAGCAGACGGACAGGGCGCACTGAAGCTTTCTTT
TRBV7-6	TRBD2	TRBJ2-3	NA	CASSWTSGRTSTDTQYF	TGTGCCAGCAGTTGGACTAGCGGGAGGACTAGCACAGATACGCAGTATTTT
TRBV19	TRBD1	TRBJ2-5	NA	CATGQGAGETQYF	TGTGCCACCGGACAGGGGGCGGGGGAGACCCAGTACTTC
TRBV6-1	NA	TRBJ1-2	few	CASSERQGLGYTF	TGTGCCAGCAGTGAAAGGCAGGGTCTCGGCTACACCTTC
TRBV7-9	TRBD2	TRBJ2-1	NA	CASSRTSGGPSYNEQFF	TGTGCCAGCAGCCGGACTAGCGGGGGGCCCTCCTACAATGAGCAGTTCTTC
TRBV5-1	TRBD2	TRBJ2-1	NA	CASSLDPSGEYNEQFF	TGCGCCAGCAGCTTGGACCCTAGCGGGGAGTACAATGAGCAGTTCTTC
TRBV14	NA	TRBJ2-7	NA	CASSPPGIQRYEQYF	TGTGCCAGCAGCCCCCCCGGGATACAACGTTACGAGCAGTACTTC
TRBV5-1	NA	TRBJ2-1	NA	CASRTGTNEQFF	TGCGCCAGCAGGACCGGGACCAATGAGCAGTTCTTC